Listed below are T cell receptor beta chains from one sample, sequenced in a study of blood T cell repertoires in COVID-19. Profiled with immunoSEQ multiplex PCR; TCRdb holds only in-frame clones, not every one. The sample includes fewer than 70,000 clones, 89% of them seen just once. The specimen sequenced was peripheral blood. The receptors here all came from a man aged 45-60 years with active COVID-19. Both conserved end residues are part of each CDR3. D genes are given only for firm matches. For some rows the clone size is stated as once, few or many, or as a class when expanded; others skip it.

size	V	J	D	CDR3	DNA
.	TRBV6-6	TRBJ1-1	TRBD1	CASSNRQGAMNTEAFF	TGTGCCAGCAGTAATCGACAGGGGGCGATGAACACTGAAGCTTTCTTT
.	TRBV4-1	TRBJ2-7	.	CASSQAPGTYEQYF	TGCGCCAGCAGCCAAGCCCCAGGAACCTACGAGCAGTACTTC
.	TRBV7-2	TRBJ1-2	.	CASSLVHRDYGYTF	TGTGCCAGCAGCTTAGTTCACAGGGACTATGGCTACACCTTC
once	TRBV11-1	TRBJ2-5	.	CASSLAGAMGETQYF	TGTGCCAGCAGCTTAGCAGGGGCGATGGGGGAGACCCAGTACTTC
.	TRBV6-1	TRBJ2-7	.	CASSDLATYEQYF	TGTGCCAGCAGTGATCTAGCAACCTACGAGCAGTACTTC
.	TRBV10-2	TRBJ1-4	.	CATRQATNEKLFF	TGCGCCACGAGACAGGCAACTAATGAAAAACTGTTTTTT
.	TRBV5-1	TRBJ2-1	TRBD1	CASSLGQGFNNEQFF	TGCGCCAGCAGCTTGGGACAGGGGTTCAACAATGAGCAGTTCTTC
.	TRBV5-1	TRBJ2-3	.	CASSLDLADTQYF	TGCGCCAGCAGCTTGGATCTCGCAGATACGCAGTATTTT
.	TRBV5-1	TRBJ2-7	TRBD1	CASSGGTGGYEQYF	TGCGCCAGCAGCGGCGGGACAGGGGGCTACGAGCAGTACTTC
.	TRBV2	TRBJ1-1	.	CASRDRFMNTEAFF	TGTGCCAGCAGAGACAGGTTTATGAACACTGAAGCTTTCTTT
.	TRBV4-2	TRBJ2-1	.	CASRPEDLYNEQFF	TGTGCCAGCAGGCCAGAGGACTTGTACAATGAGCAGTTCTTC
.	TRBV19	TRBJ2-7	.	CASSPGVGYEQYF	TGTGCCAGTAGTCCCGGGGTTGGGTACGAGCAGTACTTC
.	TRBV11-1	TRBJ2-1	TRBD1	CASSFRDRKYNEQFF	TGTGCCAGCAGCTTCCGGGACAGAAAATACAATGAGCAGTTCTTC
.	TRBV2	TRBJ2-3	TRBD2	CASNRQTSGGTDTQYF	TGTGCCAGCAACCGACAGACTAGCGGGGGGACAGATACGCAGTATTTT
.	TRBV5-1	TRBJ2-3	.	CASSNMGGQPTDTQYF	TGCGCCAGCAGCAATATGGGGGGACAGCCCACAGATACGCAGTATTTT
.	TRBV3-1/TRBV3-2	TRBJ1-4	TRBD1	CASSPGQGGLLFF	TGTGCCAGCAGCCCGGGACAGGGCGGGTTACTGTTTTTT
.	TRBV4-1	TRBJ1-4	.	CASSSTGQGLRGNEKLFF	TGCGCCAGCAGCAGTACGGGACAAGGCTTGCGGGGGAATGAAAAACTGTTTTTT
.	TRBV2	TRBJ2-2	.	CASSTQGFISGELFF	TGTGCCAGCAGTACACAGGGATTTATCTCCGGGGAGCTGTTTTTT
.	TRBV7-8	TRBJ2-3	TRBD1	CASSLQGNWDTQYF	TGTGCCAGCAGCCTACAGGGGAATTGGGATACGCAGTATTTT
.	TRBV7-9	TRBJ1-1	TRBD1	CASSRGTGLNTEAFF	TGTGCCAGCAGCCGGGGGACAGGGTTGAACACTGAAGCTTTCTTT
.	TRBV4-1	TRBJ2-7	.	CASSQVVGQDTYEQYF	TGCGCCAGCAGCCAAGTTGTCGGGCAGGACACCTACGAGCAGTACTTC
.	TRBV6-5	TRBJ1-3	.	CASSDHPRMGNTIYF	TGTGCCAGCAGCGATCACCCGCGGATGGGAAACACCATATATTTT
.	TRBV7-2	TRBJ1-3	TRBD1	CASSLQPTGLNTIYF	TGTGCCAGCAGCTTACAGCCGACAGGGTTAAACACCATATATTTT
.	TRBV4-3	TRBJ1-2	TRBD1	CASSQDSGGQEEGYTF	TGCGCCAGCAGCCAAGATTCAGGGGGACAGGAGGAGGGCTACACCTTC
.	TRBV4-1	TRBJ1-3	.	CASSLARSRNTIYF	TGCGCCAGCAGCCTTGCCAGATCGCGAAACACCATATATTTT
few	TRBV25-1	TRBJ1-5	.	CASSPGVFQPQHF	TGTGCCAGCAGTCCCGGGGTGTTTCAGCCCCAGCATTTT
.	TRBV15	TRBJ2-1	.	CATSPGGSSYNEQFF	TGTGCCACCAGCCCCGGAGGCTCCTCCTACAATGAGCAGTTCTTC
.	TRBV11-2	TRBJ2-7	TRBD1	CASSSGQGPYEQYF	TGTGCCAGCAGCTCAGGACAGGGACCCTACGAGCAGTACTTC
.	TRBV12-3/TRBV12-4	TRBJ2-7	TRBD1	CASSPDRANEQYF	TGTGCCAGCAGCCCGGACAGGGCTAACGAGCAGTACTTC
.	TRBV5-1	TRBJ2-7	TRBD2	CASSPREGSYEQYF	TGCGCCAGCAGCCCCCGGGAGGGGTCCTACGAGCAGTACTTC
few	TRBV7-9	TRBJ1-2	TRBD1	CASSFPGPRQGVLGGYTF	TGTGCCAGCAGTTTCCCAGGACCCCGACAGGGGGTGTTAGGTGGCTACACCTTC
.	TRBV18	TRBJ2-7	.	CASSPTVRGGNEQYF	TGTGCCAGCTCACCAACAGTAAGAGGGGGTAACGAGCAGTACTTC
.	TRBV5-1	TRBJ2-7	.	CASSLGVSAYEQYF	TGCGCCAGCAGCTTAGGGGTTTCTGCCTACGAGCAGTACTTC
many	TRBV5-6	TRBJ2-2	.	CASSLASGELFF	TGTGCCAGCAGCTTAGCTTCCGGGGAGCTGTTTTTT
once	TRBV7-2	TRBJ1-2	.	CASSPGRAGGYTF	TGTGCCAGCAGCCCCGGGCGGGCTGGGGGCTACACCTTC
.	TRBV9	TRBJ1-5	.	CASSVSPNSNQPQHF	TGTGCCAGCAGCGTAAGCCCTAATAGCAATCAGCCCCAGCATTTT
.	TRBV5-1	TRBJ1-1	.	CASSRDNYEAFF	TGCGCCAGCAGCCGGGACAATTATGAAGCTTTCTTT
.	TRBV5-4	TRBJ2-2	.	CASAQSGLNTGELFF	TGTGCCAGCGCCCAAAGCGGGTTAAACACCGGGGAGCTGTTTTTT
few	TRBV20-1	TRBJ2-7	.	CSASPDAYEQYF	TGCAGTGCCAGTCCAGATGCCTACGAGCAGTACTTC